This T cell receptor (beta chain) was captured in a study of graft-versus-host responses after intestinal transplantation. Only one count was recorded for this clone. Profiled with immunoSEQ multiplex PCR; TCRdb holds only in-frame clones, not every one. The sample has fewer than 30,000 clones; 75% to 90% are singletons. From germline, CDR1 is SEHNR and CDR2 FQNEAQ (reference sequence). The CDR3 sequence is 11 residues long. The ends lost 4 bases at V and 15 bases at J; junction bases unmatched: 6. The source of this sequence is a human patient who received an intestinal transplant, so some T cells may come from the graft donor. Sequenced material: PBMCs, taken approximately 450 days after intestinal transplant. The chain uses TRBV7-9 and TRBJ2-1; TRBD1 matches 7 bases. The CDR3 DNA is TGTGCCAGCAGCTATGGACAGGTTTGGTTCTTC. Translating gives CASSYGQVWFF.